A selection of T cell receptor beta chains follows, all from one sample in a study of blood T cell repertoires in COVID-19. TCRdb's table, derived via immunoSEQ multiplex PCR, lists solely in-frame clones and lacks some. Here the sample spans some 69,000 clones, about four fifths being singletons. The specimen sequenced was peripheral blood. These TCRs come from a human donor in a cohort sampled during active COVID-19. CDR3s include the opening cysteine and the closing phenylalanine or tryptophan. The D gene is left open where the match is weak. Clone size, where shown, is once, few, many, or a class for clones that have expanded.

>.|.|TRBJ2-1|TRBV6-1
CASSERYNEQFF
TGTGCCAGCAGTGAGCGCTACAATGAGCAGTTCTTC
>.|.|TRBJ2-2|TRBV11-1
CASSSAGTAHTGELFF
TGTGCCAGCAGCTCAGCGGGGACAGCCCACACCGGGGAGCTGTTTTTT
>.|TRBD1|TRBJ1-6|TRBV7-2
CASSFGQGLDSPLHF
TGTGCCAGCAGCTTCGGACAGGGGCTTGATTCACCCCTCCACTTT
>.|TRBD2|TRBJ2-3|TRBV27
CASSSQREDNTDTQYF
TGTGCCAGCAGTTCCCAGCGGGAGGATAACACAGATACGCAGTATTTT
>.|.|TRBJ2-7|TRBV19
CASRRGIGGNYEQYF
TGTGCCAGTCGCCGCGGAATAGGGGGAAATTACGAGCAGTACTTC
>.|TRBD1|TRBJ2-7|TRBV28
CASSSPGQTYEQYF
TGTGCCAGCAGTTCACCGGGACAGACCTACGAGCAGTACTTC
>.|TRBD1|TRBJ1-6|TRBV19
CASSIGDRVTSPLHF
TGTGCCAGTAGTATAGGGGACAGGGTAACCTCACCCCTCCACTTT
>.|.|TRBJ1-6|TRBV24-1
CATSDRPGGARGSPLHF
TGTGCCACCAGTGATCGTCCCGGAGGAGCCCGCGGCTCACCCCTCCACTTT
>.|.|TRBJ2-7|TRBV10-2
CASAGTRGYEQYF
TGCGCCAGCGCCGGGACAAGGGGCTACGAGCAGTACTTC
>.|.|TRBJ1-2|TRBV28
CASSWGQGLNGYTF
TGTGCCAGCAGCTGGGGTCAGGGATTGAATGGCTACACCTTC
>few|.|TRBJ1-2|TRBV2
CASSWTESRYGYTF
TGTGCCAGCAGTTGGACAGAATCCCGCTATGGCTACACCTTC
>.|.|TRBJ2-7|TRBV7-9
CASSLGQQGYEQYF
TGTGCCAGCAGCTTAGGGCAGCAGGGCTACGAGCAGTACTTC
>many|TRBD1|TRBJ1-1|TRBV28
CASSLGTPTGVTEAFF
TGTGCCAGCAGTTTAGGGACCCCCACAGGGGTCACTGAAGCTTTCTTT
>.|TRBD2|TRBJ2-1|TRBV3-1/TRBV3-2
CASSQEGLAGTQFF
TGTGCCAGCAGCCAAGAGGGACTAGCGGGAACTCAGTTCTTC
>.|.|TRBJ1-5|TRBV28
CASSVRGPQHF
TGTGCCAGCTCAGTCCGCGGGCCCCAGCATTTT
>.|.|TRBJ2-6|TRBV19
CASRQASSGANVLTF
TGTGCCAGTAGGCAGGCCTCGTCTGGGGCCAACGTCCTGACTTTC
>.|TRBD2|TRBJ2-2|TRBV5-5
CASRRLADITGELFF
TGTGCCAGCCGCCGACTAGCGGATATAACCGGGGAGCTGTTTTTT
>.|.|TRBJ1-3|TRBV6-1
CASSEYMGKNGNTIYF
TGTGCCAGCAGTGAATATATGGGCAAGAATGGAAACACCATATATTTT
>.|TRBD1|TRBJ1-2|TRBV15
CATSRATGGDGYTF
TGTGCCACCAGCAGAGCGACAGGGGGCGATGGCTACACCTTC
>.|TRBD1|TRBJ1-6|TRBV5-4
CASSLGDSPIRNSPLHF
TGTGCCAGCAGCTTGGGGGACAGCCCAATCAGGAATTCACCCCTCCACTTT
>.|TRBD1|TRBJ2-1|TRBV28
CASSPGQVHNEQFF
TGTGCCAGCTCCCCGGGACAGGTCCACAATGAGCAGTTCTTC
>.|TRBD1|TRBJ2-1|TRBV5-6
CASSGGQGRGEQFF
TGTGCCAGCAGCGGGGGACAGGGGAGGGGTGAGCAGTTCTTC
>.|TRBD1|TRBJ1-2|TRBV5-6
CASSFRDRAGYGYTF
TGTGCCAGCAGCTTCCGGGACAGGGCTGGCTATGGCTACACCTTC
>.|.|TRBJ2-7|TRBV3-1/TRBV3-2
CASSQRKGPSYEQYF
TGTGCCAGCAGCCAGCGAAAGGGGCCCTCCTACGAGCAGTACTTC
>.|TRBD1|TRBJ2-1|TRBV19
CASSGTGGAYYNEQFF
TGTGCCAGTTCCGGGACAGGGGGCGCGTACTACAATGAGCAGTTCTTC
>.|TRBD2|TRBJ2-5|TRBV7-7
CASSRTTSGAETQYF
TGTGCTAGCAGCCGCACGACTAGCGGGGCCGAGACCCAGTACTTC
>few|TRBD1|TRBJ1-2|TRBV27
CASSFTQGFGGYTF
TGTGCCAGCAGTTTTACACAGGGGTTCGGAGGCTACACCTTC
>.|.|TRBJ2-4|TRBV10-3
CAIKDSLENIQYF
TGTGCCATCAAAGACAGTTTGGAAAACATTCAGTACTTC
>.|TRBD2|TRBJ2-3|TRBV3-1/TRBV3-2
CASSQGGLAYTDTQYF
TGTGCCAGCAGCCAAGGCGGACTAGCGTATACAGATACGCAGTATTTT
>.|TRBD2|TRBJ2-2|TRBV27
CATSISSSGMNTGELFF
TGTGCCACAAGTATCTCCTCTAGCGGGATGAACACCGGGGAGCTGTTTTTT
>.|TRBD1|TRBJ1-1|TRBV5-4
CASSLGGQRNTEAFF
TGTGCCAGCAGCTTGGGGGGACAGAGGAACACTGAAGCTTTCTTT